Listed here are 32 T cell receptor beta chains from one sample, sequenced in a study of blood T cells in healthy people across ages (dated by TCRdb to the mid-2010s). Libraries were constructed by 5' RACE. Instrument used: Illumina HiSeq 2500. A second PCR of about 6 to 11 cycles was run with a J-beta primer mix and a sample-barcoded 5' primer. In-frame beta chains were kept once TCRdb had trimmed the public reads at Q25 with fastp and called clones with MiXCR. Identical CDR3 proteins give one entry, which carries the most common genes and DNA. The sample table holds some 920,000 distinct CDR3 sequences, of which roughly 50% were seen once. The ten largest clones take up about 21% of the sample. Source material: blood. All receptors derive from a woman aged 55-69 years in good health.

The rearrangement links TRBV4-1 to TRBJ2-5; TRBD2 matches at 10 bases. This CDR3 is built from 18 residues. Germline CDR1 MGHRA, CDR2 YSYEKL. The V segment lost 0 bases and the J segment 4 bases; nucleotides outside the gene matches: 11. CDR3 DNA sequence: TGCGCCAGCAGCCAAGATCCCCCCCCTAGCGGGAGTCCAGAGACCCAGTACTTC. Its translation: CASSQDPPPSGSPETQYF.

This chain connects TRBV20-1 to TRBJ2-5; 12 positions agree with TRBD2. The germline V gene encodes CDR1 DFQATT and CDR2 SNEGSKA (reference sequence). The CDR3 spans 15 residues. Losses at the gene ends were 3 bases for V and 0 bases for J; bases not matched to a gene: 2. CDR3 nucleotide sequence: TGCAGTGCTAGGGGACTAGCGGGCTACCAAGAGACCCAGTACTTC. This codes for CSARGLAGYQETQYF.

This clonotype was picked up a small number of times. V is TRBV29-1 and J is TRBJ2-7; D is perhaps TRBD2 (5 bases). The V end was cut by 6 bases, the J end by 1 base, with 16 bases between. Germline V gives CDR1 SQVTM, CDR2 ANQGSEA. CDR3 length equals 14 residues. In DNA form, the CDR3 reads TGCAGCGTCGCCAGAGGATCGGGATCCTACGAGCAGTACTTC. Translated: CSVARGSGSYEQYF.

This rearrangement joins TRBV29-1 to TRBJ2-4; 9 positions match TRBD1. TRBJ2-7 matches the DNA end more closely, so the J call is doubtful. This CDR3 region has 13 residues. Germline CDR1 SQVTM, CDR2 ANQGSEA. The CDR3 loop reads CSVDNRGQGEQYF. The CDR3, as DNA: TGCAGCGTTGACAACAGGGGGCAAGGCGAGCAGTACTTC.

The chain carries TRBV28 and TRBJ2-3; D is unresolved. Trimming pared 7 bases from V and 2 bases from J, leaving 10 bases between. CDR3 length: 13 residues. Per germline, CDR1 MDHEN and CDR2 SYDVKM. CDR3 sequence (DNA): TGTGCCAGCACCTCCCATTTCACAGATACGCAGTATTTT. Amino acid sequence: CASTSHFTDTQYF.

This sequence joins TRBV28 and TRBJ2-4; D call uncertain. Judging by the DNA end, TRBJ2-7 fits better; the J call may be wrong. The CDR3 sequence is 12 residues long. Germline CDR1 and CDR2: MDHEN and SYDVKM. CDR3 nucleotides: TGTGCCAGCGCGTCACCTGGTTACGAGCAGTACTTC. Its protein product is CASASPGYEQYF.

In this sample, this clonotype turned up a few times. The V and J genes are TRBV5-1 and TRBJ2-7; TRBD1 matches 7 bases. Germline-derived CDR1 and CDR2 are SGHRS and YFSETQ. This CDR3 contains 13 residues. V lost 2 bases, J lost 6 bases, and 5 bases stayed unmatched. The CDR3 loop is CASSLRGLGEQYF. The CDR3 DNA is TGCGCCAGCAGCTTAAGGGGGCTGGGCGAGCAGTACTTC.

CDR3 sequence: CASSSTRLAAKYEQYF. The CDR3 DNA follows: TGTGCCAGCAGTTCGACCCGGCTAGCGGCCAAATACGAGCAGTACTTC. This chain joins TRBV6-2 or TRBV6-3 and TRBJ2-4; 7 bases are a match to TRBD2. The J call could be wrong; TRBJ2-7 is a better fit for the DNA end. Germline V CDR1 and CDR2: MNHEY, SVGEGT. This CDR3 has 16 amino acids.

This rearrangement joins TRBV20-1 to TRBJ1-6; 7 bases match TRBD1. In germline, CDR1 is DFQATT, CDR2 SNEGSKA (reference sequence). The CDR3 runs to 14 residues. The V segment lost 2 bases and the J segment 8 bases; nucleotides outside the gene matches: 6. The CDR3 loop reads CSARPGQSYSPLHF. The CDR3 DNA reads TGCAGTGCTAGACCGGGACAGTCTTATTCACCCCTCCACTTT.

This clonotype was seen more than once but under ten times. The V gene is TRBV19, the J gene TRBJ1-5, with D perhaps matching TRBD1 (6 bases). Per the germline V gene, CDR1 is LNHDA and CDR2 is SQIVND (reference sequence). The germline V and J ends were trimmed by 4 bases and 6 bases, with 19 bases remaining between them. The CDR3 totals 16 residues. The CDR3 DNA reads TGTGCCAGTAGTAAAGGGGACATCAGCCAGGGTCAGCCCCAGCATTTT. This codes for CASSKGDISQGQPQHF.

This clonotype was observed many times. The J gene is TRBJ2-7, the V gene TRBV29-1; possibly TRBD2 for D (6 bases). This CDR3 spans 15 amino acids. Trimming shortened V by 4 bases and J by 1 base, and 17 bases separated the two germline ends. The germline V gene encodes CDR1 SQVTM and CDR2 ANQGSEA. In DNA form, the CDR3 reads TGCAGCGTTGGAGGTCTCGGACGGGAGTCCTACGAGCAGTACTTC. Translation gives CSVGGLGRESYEQYF.

The chain carries TRBV24-1 and TRBJ2-1; TRBD2 might be the D (5 bases). CDR1 and CDR2 from the germline V gene are KGHDR and SFDVKD. Trimming removed 7 bases from V and 7 bases from J, with 7 bases in between. This CDR3 comprises 11 residues. This CDR3 is CATSGGNEQFF. The DNA of the CDR3 is TGTGCCACCAGCGGAGGAAATGAGCAGTTCTTC.

The chain combines TRBV20-1 with TRBJ2-1, with D possibly being TRBD2 (6 bases). The CDR3 sequence is 15 residues long. V lost 0 bases and J 4 bases, leaving 13 bases between the germline ends. The V gene's germline CDR1 is DFQATT and CDR2 SNEGSKA (reference sequence). The CDR3 DNA is TGCAGTGCTAGAGATCAGCGGGTTATTTACAATGAGCAGTTCTTC. It specifies CSARDQRVIYNEQFF.

The chain carries TRBV5-1 and TRBJ2-1, with D maybe TRBD2 (6 bases). Trimming left V 4 bases short and J 4 bases short, with 12 bases between. The length of the CDR3 is 14 residues. CDR1 and CDR2 (germline): SGHRS, YFSETQ. The CDR3 is CASSPLAEYNEQFF. CDR3 nucleotides: TGCGCCAGCAGCCCCTTAGCGGAGTACAATGAGCAGTTCTTC.

This clonotype was counted once. The chain is built from TRBV11-2 and TRBJ2-1; 8 nucleotides align to TRBD2. Germline loops: CDR1 SGHAT, CDR2 FQNNGV. V gave up 4 bases and J gave up 3 bases; unmatched junction bases: 8. CDR3 size: 16 residues. CDR3 sequence (DNA): TGTGCCAGCAGCTACCTTAGCGGGATGGTCTACAATGAGCAGTTCTTC. This gives the protein CASSYLSGMVYNEQFF.

CDR3 bases: TGTGCCAGCAGGGGTAGCGACTCCTCCTACGAGCAGTACTTC. It specifies CASRGSDSSYEQYF. This rearrangement joins TRBV28 to TRBJ2-4, with a tentative D call TRBD2 (5 bases). Near its end, the DNA agrees better with TRBJ2-7, so the J call may be wrong. CDR1 and CDR2 (germline): MDHEN, SYDVKM. The CDR3 is made up of 14 amino acids.

V is TRBV19 and J is TRBJ2-7; TRBD1 matches 8 bases. The end of the DNA aligns better with TRBJ2-5, so the J call may be wrong. The V gene's germline CDR1 is LNHDA and CDR2 SQIVND (reference sequence). The CDR3 has 13 residues. The CDR3 sequence is CASSQGAYETQYF. The CDR3 DNA reads TGTGCCAGTAGTCAGGGGGCGTATGAGACCCAGTACTTC.

This clonotype turned up a few times. The chain carries TRBV9 and TRBJ2-3, with D tentatively TRBD1 (5 bases). V lost 3 bases and J lost 3, with 14 bases in between. The germline V gene has CDR1 SGDLS and CDR2 YYNGEE. The CDR3 is made up of 15 amino acids. CDR3 DNA sequence: TGTGCCAGCAGCGCCCTTCAGGGCGTTACAGATACGCAGTATTTT. Its protein product is CASSALQGVTDTQYF.

This clonotype was seen only a few times. This chain links TRBV4-1 with TRBJ1-1; the match to TRBD1 covers 7 bases. The CDR3 is 15 amino acids. The germline V gene encodes CDR1 MGHRA and CDR2 YSYEKL. V was pared by 0 bases and J by 6 bases, with 7 bases of the junction left unmatched. For the CDR3, the DNA is TGCGCCAGCAGCCAAGAACCAGGGGGTTTCCCTGAAGCTTTCTTT. Protein product: CASSQEPGGFPEAFF.

V usage is TRBV12-3 or TRBV12-4 and J usage is TRBJ1-5; weak D call: TRBD1 (5 bases). The CDR3 contains 13 residues. Trimming removed 1 base at V and 6 bases at J, with 7 bases between. The DNA for the CDR3 is TGTGCCAGCAGTTTAGTGGGGCCTCAGCCCCAGCATTTT. Amino acids: CASSLVGPQPQHF.

This clonotype has a single count. This sequence joins TRBV20-1 and TRBJ2-1; perhaps TRBD2 as D (6 bases). Germline CDR1 and CDR2: DFQATT and SNEGSKA (reference sequence). The CDR3 runs to 15 residues. The CDR3 spells CSGADYLISYNEQFF. CDR3 DNA sequence: TGCAGCGGTGCGGACTATTTAATTTCCTACAATGAGCAGTTCTTC.

Concerning this clonotype itself: A much larger clone is a single base away; this may be a read error. CDR3 in amino acids: CASSDIYREKSSYEQYF. In DNA, the CDR3 is TGTGCCAGCAGCGATATTTACAGGGAAAAAAGCTCCTACGAGCAGTACTTC. The V gene is TRBV7-9, the J gene TRBJ2-7; TRBD1 might be the D (6 bases). Germline-derived CDR1 and CDR2 are SEHNR and FQNEAQ (reference sequence). With 5 bases removed from V and 0 bases from J, the gap between germline ends came to 20 bases. CDR3 length: 17 amino acids.

The chain carries TRBV7-2 and TRBJ2-3, with TRBD2 as a possible D gene (6 bases). The V end lost 5 bases, the J end lost 5 bases, and 17 bases lay between the germline ends. The CDR3 loop spans 15 amino acids. Germline CDR1 SGHTA, CDR2 FQGNSA. CDR3 in DNA: TGTGCCAGCAGCCTTGTCCCCTACGGGGGAGATACGCAGTATTTT. Protein product: CASSLVPYGGDTQYF.

The CDR3 loop reads CASSTGTGGDGYTF. DNA of the CDR3: TGTGCCAGCTCAACAGGGACAGGGGGCGACGGCTACACCTTC. The J gene is TRBJ1-2, the V gene TRBV18; 12 bases fit TRBD1. The germline gives CDR1 KGHSH, CDR2 LQKENI. This CDR3 spans 14 amino acids. The V and J ends lost 5 bases and 8 bases, in that order; junction bases with no gene match: 6.

The chain uses TRBV4-2 and TRBJ2-4, with TRBD2 matching 9 bases. The CDR3 extends over 16 amino acids. The germline V gene has CDR1 LGHNA and CDR2 YNFKEQ. V trimming: 4 bases; J trimming: 13 bases; junction bases outside the gene matches: 17. CDR3 sequence reads: CASSRPGLASSGEQYF. The CDR3 nucleotides are TGTGCCAGCAGCCGCCCGGGACTAGCCTCTTCCGGGGAGCAGTACTTC.

V is TRBV2 and J is TRBJ2-5; 7 bases agree with TRBD1. The trim removed 6 bases at V and 0 bases at J, leaving 4 bases unmatched. The CDR3 spans 14 residues. Germline V CDR1 and CDR2: SNHLY, FYNNEI. In DNA form, the CDR3 reads TGTGCCAGCAGAAAGAGGGGGCACCAAGAGACCCAGTACTTC. Encoded protein: CASRKRGHQETQYF.

This clonotype has only a few counts. The chain employs TRBV6-1 and TRBJ2-5; D may correspond to TRBD1 or TRBD2 (7 bases each). CDR3 length: 14 amino acids. The V gene lost 3 bases and the J gene lost 7 bases, with 15 bases spanning the gap. Germline lookup yields CDR1 MNHNS and CDR2 SASEGT. The CDR3 sequence is CASSDGTAGTTQYF. The DNA of the CDR3 is TGTGCCAGCAGTGATGGGACAGCGGGAACGACCCAGTACTTC.

This chain connects TRBV6-6 to TRBJ2-4; TRBD1 agrees at 7 bases. The DNA end is more similar to TRBJ2-7, so the J call may be wrong. The V gene's germline CDR1 is MNHNY and CDR2 SVGAGI (reference sequence). This CDR3 contains 14 residues. The CDR3 DNA follows: TGTGCCAGCCGACGAACCGGGACAGCCTACGAGCAGTACTTC. Amino acids: CASRRTGTAYEQYF.

This clonotype was recorded at least ten times. The chain carries TRBV12-3 or TRBV12-4 and TRBJ2-3, with 8 bases aligning to TRBD2. The CDR3 spans 15 residues. V gave up 6 bases and J gave up 1 base; unmatched junction bases: 6. CDR3 residues: CASSPSTSGTDTQYF. CDR3 nucleotide sequence: TGTGCCAGCAGCCCTTCGACTAGCGGCACAGATACGCAGTATTTT.

This clonotype has a single count. The V call is TRBV28, the J call TRBJ2-3; 7 bases fit TRBD2. This CDR3 has 16 amino acids. Looked up from germline, CDR1 is MDHEN and CDR2 is SYDVKM. With V trimmed by 5 bases and J by 5 bases, 13 bases remained unmatched. The CDR3, as DNA: TGTGCCAGCAGTCAATTCAAAACAGGACTAGGAGATACGCAGTATTTT. It encodes CASSQFKTGLGDTQYF.

This clonotype was picked up a small number of times. The rearrangement uses TRBV12-3 or TRBV12-4 and TRBJ1-5; a weak D match, TRBD1 (6 bases). The CDR3 consists of 15 residues. V was cut by 5 bases and J by 6 bases, with 17 bases left in between. CDR3 residues: CASSPYRQAGQPQHF. CDR3 DNA sequence: TGTGCCAGCAGTCCCTACCGACAGGCTGGTCAGCCCCAGCATTTT.

This clonotype was counted a few times. The genes are TRBV15 and TRBJ2-3, with TRBD2 matching over 7 bases. This CDR3 is 16 amino acids long. The ends lost 1 base at V and 4 bases at J; junction bases unmatched: 8. Germline V gene sequence: CDR1 LNHNV, CDR2 YYDKDF (reference sequence). The CDR3 spells CATSRGGGGRADTQYF. CDR3 in DNA: TGTGCCACCAGCAGAGGAGGCGGGGGACGGGCAGATACGCAGTATTTT. Drawing the rest from reference TRBV15 and TRBJ2-3, the complete variable domain is DAMVIQNPRYQVTQFGKPVTLSCSQTLNHNVMYWYQQKSSQAPKLLFHYYDKDFNNEADTPDNFQSRRPNTSFCFLDIRSPGLGDTAMYLCATSRGGGGRADTQYFGPGTRLTVL.